This TCR beta chain was identified during a study of T cells after yellow fever vaccination. Whole-study context: Those fractions that held only low numbers of cells were prepared using the SMART-Seq v4 Ultra Low Input RNA kit.

5'RACE template switching generated TCR cDNA, adding a universal primer site and UMIs. TCRdb ran MiXCR on the 5' RACE reads and lists one entry per CDR3 protein. This table has nearly 550,000 distinct CDR3 sequences, 15% to 20% appearing once. This clonotype has just a few counts. What it recognizes is unknown. Germline assignment: CDR1 LGHDT and CDR2 YNNKEL (reference sequence). There are 14 residues in the CDR3. The ends were cut back, 4 bases at V and 5 bases at J, with 12 bases in the middle. Findings and caveats of the study: Most clones from primary vaccination resurfaced after the booster (about 95% CD4, more than 75% CD8). Repertoires sorted by FACS could include abundant clonotypes that are contaminants from the bulk population.

Sample: PBMCs, taken 15 days after the yellow fever booster vaccination. This rearrangement joins TRBV3-1 to TRBJ1-5; D gene ambiguous. The TCR sequence derives from a man aged 25 to 40 who received the YFV17D yellow fever vaccine. As DNA, the CDR3 is TGTGCCAGCAGCCCTTTGCATGTGGATCAGCCCCAGCATTTT. Translation: CASSPLHVDQPQHF.